This T cell receptor (beta chain) was observed in a study of PD-1 blockade in classical Hodgkin lymphoma (dated by TCRdb to the early 2020s). Background for the entire study: Nivolumab dosing was 3 mg/kg intravenously every 2 weeks, continuing until either disease progression or unacceptable toxicity. The study used CyTOF and TCR beta sequencing to define a peripheral blood immune signature of response to PD-1 blockade in classical Hodgkin lymphoma.

The germline V gene encodes CDR1 SGDLS and CDR2 YYNGEE. The CDR3 runs 14 amino acids, cysteine and phenylalanine included. The read is trimmed to its CDR3 DNA, 42 bases read in frame from base 1. The V end loses 3 bases and the J end loses 4 bases, and a stretch of 13 bases separates them. Concerning this clone: The target of this receptor is not known. No qualities accompany the bases; no much larger clone lies one base away.

The intended sense of this specimen's time point label: cycle 1 day 1 (C1D1), immediately before nivolumab initiation. Every trial patient had relapsed following autologous stem cell transplantation, and prior brentuximab vedotin exposure was what differed among cohorts A, B and C. A total of fewer than 70 patients with relapsed/refractory classical Hodgkin lymphoma made up the trial cohort, and each patient's best overall response was complete response, partial response or progressive disease. Trial patients were treated with single-agent nivolumab in the multi-cohort phase II CheckMate 205 trial. An independent review committee assessed best overall response by applying the 2007 International Working Group response criteria. Trial PBMCs were obtained immediately prior to nivolumab initiation (C1D1) and on therapy at cycle 2 day 1 and cycle 4 day 1. Peripheral blood was collected in 8 mL Vacutainer Cell Preparation Tubes, from which PBMCs were isolated by centrifugation and then cryopreserved.

Here is what the overall study found, with its caveats: Baseline TCR diversity was reported to be lower in newly diagnosed patients than in healthy donors and to be lower still in relapsed/refractory patients. Only a single clinical trial cohort was studied, and what caused the repertoire differences, possibly disease activity or prior therapy, remained undefined. A significant rise by C4D1 was seen in CD4+ but not CD8+ TCR diversity (p=0.0027 vs p=0.16), with the rise being most apparent in complete responders (p=0.02). Lower diversity was seen in patients whose nivolumab began less than 1 year after ASCT, and these patients were left out of later analyses so that immune reconstitution would not confound the results. Among trial patients, those achieving complete response had baseline diversity similar to that of newly diagnosed patients, while diversity was significantly lower in partial responders and progressors.

Genomic DNA was extracted with the Qiagen DNeasy kit from unsorted PBMCs and from negatively selected CD4+ and CD8+ fractions. TCR beta CDR3 regions were subjected to amplification by immunoSEQ multiplex PCR with primers that anneal to V and J segments. A synthetic immune receptor repertoire was used to minimize amplification bias, and any residual bias was removed computationally once sequencing was done. Processing in the source paper ran as follows. Custom Python scripts were used to quantify repertoire diversity as the Shannon entropy index. The unsorted, CD4+ and CD8+ repertoires were each analyzed separately, with the exception of combined analyses, where CD4+ and CD8+ sequences were merged in silico. Clonal expansion was defined as at least a 2-fold frequency increase after treatment relative to C1D1, with a pseudocount of 0.5 for undetected baseline clones. Clones with 0 or 1 copy at C1D1 were classified as singleton clones, and clones with 2 or more copies were classified as non-singleton clones. Clones expanded in unsorted samples were assigned a CD4+, CD8+ or unknown annotation through matching of protein sequences in sorted samples from the same patient. Wilcoxon tests on paired samples were used to test diversity changes from C1D1 to C4D1. What TCRdb holds here is the immuneACCESS table cut down to in-frame rearrangements. Part of the clones is not present; checked against another copy, under half of the missing clones reflect an unresolved V gene, and the others are unexplained. Clone size and the V and J calls come from that table; the DNA yielded D and trimming. Recorded for this sample are tens of thousands of clones; around 85% of them occurred a single time. The ten largest clonotypes hold about 15% of the sample.

Rearrangement joined TRBV9 to TRBJ1-1; tentative D gene TRBD1, with 5 bases matching. The sequence derives from a human donor with classical Hodgkin lymphoma. The source was peripheral blood mononuclear cells (PBMCs), collected at baseline. The DNA sequence is given as TGTGCCAGCAGCGCCCTCGGGACGGGCACTGAAGCTTTCTTT. Its translation is CASSALGTGTEAFF.